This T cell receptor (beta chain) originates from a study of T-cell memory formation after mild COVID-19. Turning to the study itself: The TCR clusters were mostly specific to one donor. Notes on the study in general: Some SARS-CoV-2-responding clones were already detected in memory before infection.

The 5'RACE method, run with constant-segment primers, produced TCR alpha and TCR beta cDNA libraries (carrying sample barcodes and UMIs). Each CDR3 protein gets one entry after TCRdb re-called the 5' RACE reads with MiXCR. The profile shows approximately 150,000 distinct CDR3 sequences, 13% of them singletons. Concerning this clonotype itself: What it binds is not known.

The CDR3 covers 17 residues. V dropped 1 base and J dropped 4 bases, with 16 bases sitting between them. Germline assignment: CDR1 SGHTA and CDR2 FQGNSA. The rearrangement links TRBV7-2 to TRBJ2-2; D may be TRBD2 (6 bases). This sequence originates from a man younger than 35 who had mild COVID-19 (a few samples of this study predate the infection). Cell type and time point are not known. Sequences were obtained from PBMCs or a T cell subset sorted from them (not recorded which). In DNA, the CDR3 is TGTGCCAGCAGCTTAGTCCGGCTAGCGTTCAGCACCGGGGAGCTGTTTTTT. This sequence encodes CASSLVRLAFSTGELFF.